This TCR beta chain comes out of a study of Tregs in tolerant kidney transplant recipients. General study findings and limits: Biological reproducibility was not directly addressed, but technical replication error appeared minimal.

Assay used: immunoSEQ multiplex PCR; TCRdb lists only in-frame clones, some missing. The profile shows about 240,000 clones, about 80% of them singletons. Comment on this clone: No antigen is known for it.

CD4+CD25+CD127- Tregs, CD4+CD25- non-Tregs, CD4 and CD8 cells were sorted. This TCR was sampled from a human donor in good health. Material for sequencing was CD4+ T cells from blood.

The CDR3 loop is CAWSGGAPLFPLAKNIQYF. The CDR3 DNA reads as TGTGCCTGGAGTGGAGGGGCTCCCCTTTTTCCCCTAGCCAAAAACATTCAGTACTTC. This chain uses TRBV30 with TRBJ2-4, with D perhaps TRBD1 or TRBD2 (5 bases each). The CDR3 loop spans 19 amino acids. Germline V gene lookup returns CDR1 GTSNPN and CDR2 SVGIG (reference sequence). The V and J ends lost 1 base and 0 bases respectively, with 22 bases between them. Together with reference TRBV30 and TRBJ2-4, the CDR3 gives the full variable domain: SQTIHQWPATLVQPVGSPLSLECTVEGTSNPNLYWYRQAAGRGLQLLFYSVGIGQISSEVPQNLSASRPQDRQFILSSKKLLLSDSGFYLCAWSGGAPLFPLAKNIQYFGAGTRLSVL.